The subject of this entry is one T cell receptor beta chain. Its antigen remains unknown. The sample comes from a study of shared clonotypes between healthy human individuals. Overall study context: The cohort comprised a couple of women and a few men. Their ages spanned 18 to 49 years.

General study findings and limits: Sampling included only blood; tissue repertoires likely differ.

V was pared by 6 bases and J by 6 bases, with 13 bases of the junction left unmatched. The CDR3 has 17 amino acids. Per germline, CDR1 SNHLY and CDR2 FYNNEI. Assay: immunoSEQ multiplex PCR; the TCRdb copy retains only in-frame clones and omits some. There are around 440,000 clones in the sample; around 77% occur only once, and around 12% lies in the top ten. The receptor's source is a woman aged 40-49 years in good health. Some clones in this sample may be carry-over from other donors' samples. Sample: PBMCs. This rearrangement joins TRBV2 to TRBJ2-1; 11 bases fit TRBD2. The CDR3: CASSGIPGLADLNEQFF. The CDR3 DNA sequence: TGTGCCAGCAGCGGAATCCCGGGACTAGCGGATCTCAATGAGCAGTTCTTC. The full variable domain, with the rest looked up from reference TRBV2 and TRBJ2-1, is EPEVTQTPSHQVTQMGQEVILRCVPISNHLYFYWYRQILGQKVEFLVSFYNNEISEKSEIFDDQFSVERPDGSNFTLKIRSTKLEDSAMYFCASSGIPGLADLNEQFFGPGTRLTVL.